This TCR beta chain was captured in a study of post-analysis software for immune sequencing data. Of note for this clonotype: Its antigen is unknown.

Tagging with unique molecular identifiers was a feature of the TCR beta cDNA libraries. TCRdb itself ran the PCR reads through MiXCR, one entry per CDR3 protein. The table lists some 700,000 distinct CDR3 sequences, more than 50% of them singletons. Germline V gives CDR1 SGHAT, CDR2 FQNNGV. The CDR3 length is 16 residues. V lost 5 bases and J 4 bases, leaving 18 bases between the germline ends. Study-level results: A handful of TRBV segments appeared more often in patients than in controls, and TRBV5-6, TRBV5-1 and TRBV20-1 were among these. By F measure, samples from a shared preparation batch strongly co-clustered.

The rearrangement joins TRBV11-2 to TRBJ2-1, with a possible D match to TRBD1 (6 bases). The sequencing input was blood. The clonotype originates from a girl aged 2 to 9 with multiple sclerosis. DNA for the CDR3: TGTGCCAGCAGCGAGGATCAGGGGTACCCGTACAATGAGCAGTTCTTC. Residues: CASSEDQGYPYNEQFF.